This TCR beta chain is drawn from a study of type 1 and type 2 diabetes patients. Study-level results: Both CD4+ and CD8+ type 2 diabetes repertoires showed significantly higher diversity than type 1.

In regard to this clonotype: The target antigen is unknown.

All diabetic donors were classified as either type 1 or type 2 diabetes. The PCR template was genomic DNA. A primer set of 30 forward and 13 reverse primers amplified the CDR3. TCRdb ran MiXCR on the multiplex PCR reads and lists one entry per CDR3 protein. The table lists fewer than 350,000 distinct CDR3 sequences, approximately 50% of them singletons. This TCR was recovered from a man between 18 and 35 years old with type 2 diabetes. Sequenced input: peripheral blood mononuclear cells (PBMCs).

As DNA, the CDR3 is TGTGCCAGCAGTTACTCCGGTGAACACACTGAAGCTTTCTTT. The encoded protein is CASSYSGEHTEAFF. The V call is TRBV6-6, the J call TRBJ1-1; D unclear. With 0 bases removed from V and 3 bases from J, the gap between germline ends came to 8 bases. This CDR3 spans 14 amino acids. Per the germline V gene, CDR1 is MNHNY and CDR2 is SVGAGI (reference sequence).